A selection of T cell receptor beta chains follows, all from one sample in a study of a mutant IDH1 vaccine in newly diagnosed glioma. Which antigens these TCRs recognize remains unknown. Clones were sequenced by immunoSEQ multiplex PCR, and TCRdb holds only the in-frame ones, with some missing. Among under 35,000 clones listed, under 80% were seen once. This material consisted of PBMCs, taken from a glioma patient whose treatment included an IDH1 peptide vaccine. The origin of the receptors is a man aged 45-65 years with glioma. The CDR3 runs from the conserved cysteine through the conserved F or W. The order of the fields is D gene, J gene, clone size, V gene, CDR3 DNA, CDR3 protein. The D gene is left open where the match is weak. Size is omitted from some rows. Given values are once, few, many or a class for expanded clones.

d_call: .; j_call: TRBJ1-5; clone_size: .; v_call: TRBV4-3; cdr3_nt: TGCGCCAGCAGCCAAGATCGAGATCAGCCCCAGCATTTT; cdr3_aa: CASSQDRDQPQHF
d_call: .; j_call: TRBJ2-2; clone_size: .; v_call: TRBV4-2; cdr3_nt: TGTGCCACCGCTTATCAGGGCGGAGCCGGGGAGCTGTTTTTT; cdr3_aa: CATAYQGGAGELFF
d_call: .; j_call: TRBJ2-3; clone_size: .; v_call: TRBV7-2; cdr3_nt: TGTGCCAGCAGCTTAGAAGCGGCGCGCTTCGATACGCAGTATTTT; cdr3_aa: CASSLEAARFDTQYF
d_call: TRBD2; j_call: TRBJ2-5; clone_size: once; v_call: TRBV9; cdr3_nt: TGTGCCAGCAGCGTAGTAGGACGGGGGGACCAAGAGACCCAGTACTTC; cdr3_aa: CASSVVGRGDQETQYF
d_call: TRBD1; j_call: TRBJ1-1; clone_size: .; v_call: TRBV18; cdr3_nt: TGTGCCAGCTCACAAACAACGGGACAGATGAACACTGAAGCTTTCTTT; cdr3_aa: CASSQTTGQMNTEAFF
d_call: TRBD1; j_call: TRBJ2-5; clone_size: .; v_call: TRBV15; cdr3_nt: TGTGCCACCAGCTCCACCCAGGGGGTGCTGGCCCAAGTGTGGACCCAGTACTTC; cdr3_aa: CATSSTQGVLAQVWTQYF
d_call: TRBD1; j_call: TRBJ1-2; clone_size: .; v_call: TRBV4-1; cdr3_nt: TGCGCCAGCAGCCAACCAAGACAGGGGTACTATGGCTACACCTTC; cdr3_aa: CASSQPRQGYYGYTF
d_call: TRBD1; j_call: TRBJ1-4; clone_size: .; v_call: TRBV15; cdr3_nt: TGTGCCACCGCGGGACAGTATAATGAAAAACTGTTTTTT; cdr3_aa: CATAGQYNEKLFF
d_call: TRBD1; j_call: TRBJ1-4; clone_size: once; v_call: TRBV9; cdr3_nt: TGTGCCAGCAGCCGGGGACAGAATAATGAAAAACTGTTTTTT; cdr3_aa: CASSRGQNNEKLFF
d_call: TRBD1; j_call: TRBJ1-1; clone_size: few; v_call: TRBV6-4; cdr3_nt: TGTGCCAGCAAAATCGACAGGGTAAACACTGAAGCTTTCTTT; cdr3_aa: CASKIDRVNTEAFF
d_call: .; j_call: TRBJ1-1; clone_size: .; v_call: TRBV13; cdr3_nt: TGTGCCAGCAGCTTAGTTTTGCAGGGGACCGACACTGAAGCTTTCTTT; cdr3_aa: CASSLVLQGTDTEAFF
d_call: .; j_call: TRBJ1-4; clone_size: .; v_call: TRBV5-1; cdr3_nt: TGCGCCAGCAGCTTGGAAGGAGACGGGAATGAAAAACTGTTTTTT; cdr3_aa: CASSLEGDGNEKLFF
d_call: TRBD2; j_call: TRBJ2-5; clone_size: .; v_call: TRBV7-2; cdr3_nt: TGTGCCAGCAGCGTTGCCGGGACTAGCGGGATGGGAGAGACCCAGTACTTC; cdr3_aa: CASSVAGTSGMGETQYF
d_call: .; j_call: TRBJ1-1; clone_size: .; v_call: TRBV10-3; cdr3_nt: TGTGCCATCAGTGATTCGGCAGCTAACACTGAAGCTTTCTTT; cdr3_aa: CAISDSAANTEAFF
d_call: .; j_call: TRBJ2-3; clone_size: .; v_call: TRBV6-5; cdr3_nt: TGTGCCAGCAGATTAAGCCAAGGGACAGATACGCAGTATTTT; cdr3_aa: CASRLSQGTDTQYF
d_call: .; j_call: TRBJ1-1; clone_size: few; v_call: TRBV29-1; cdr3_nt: TGCAGCGCTGAGAGGACGGTCATGAACACTGAAGCTTTCTTT; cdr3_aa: CSAERTVMNTEAFF
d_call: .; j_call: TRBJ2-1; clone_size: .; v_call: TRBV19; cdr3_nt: TGTGCCAGTCGGTCAAGGGACAATGAGCAGTTCTTC; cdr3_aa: CASRSRDNEQFF
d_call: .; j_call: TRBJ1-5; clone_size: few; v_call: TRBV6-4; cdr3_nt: TGTGCCAACCAGAAGGGCAGCCAAGGGTCCAATCAGCCCCAGCATTTT; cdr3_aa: CANQKGSQGSNQPQHF
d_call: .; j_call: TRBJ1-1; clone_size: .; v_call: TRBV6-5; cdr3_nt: TGTGCCAGCAGTTACTCGAGTTTTCGCACTGAAGCTTTCTTT; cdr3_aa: CASSYSSFRTEAFF
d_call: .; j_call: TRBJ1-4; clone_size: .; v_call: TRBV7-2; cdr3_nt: TGTGCCAGCAGTCAACCTGGGCCCGGAGGGGAAAAACTGTTTTTT; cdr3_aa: CASSQPGPGGEKLFF
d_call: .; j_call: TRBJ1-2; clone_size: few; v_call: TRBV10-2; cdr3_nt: TGCGCCAGCAGTGAGGTTGAGACTCAAACACACTATGGCTACACCTTC; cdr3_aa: CASSEVETQTHYGYTF
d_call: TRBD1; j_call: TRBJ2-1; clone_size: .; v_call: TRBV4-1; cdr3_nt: TGCGCCAGCAGCCAAGAAGGGGACAGGCGTAATCCGGAGCAGTTCTTC; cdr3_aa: CASSQEGDRRNPEQFF
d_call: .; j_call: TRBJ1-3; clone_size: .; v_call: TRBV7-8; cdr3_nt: TGTGCCAGCAGTTCGAACAGTATGGGAAACACCATATATTTT; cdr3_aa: CASSSNSMGNTIYF
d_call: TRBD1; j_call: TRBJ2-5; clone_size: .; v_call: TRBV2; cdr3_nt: TGTGCCAGCAGTACGGGACAGGGGGAAGAGACCCAGTACTTC; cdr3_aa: CASSTGQGEETQYF
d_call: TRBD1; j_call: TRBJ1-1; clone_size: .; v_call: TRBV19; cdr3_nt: TGTGCCAGTAGTCAGGGACAGGTAAGGTCCCGTGGAGCTTTCTTT; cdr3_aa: CASSQGQVRSRGAFF
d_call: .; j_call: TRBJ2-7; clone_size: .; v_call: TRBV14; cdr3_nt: TGTGCCAGCAGCCAAGGTTTGGCCGGGACGGAGGTCTACGAGCAGTACTTC; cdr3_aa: CASSQGLAGTEVYEQYF
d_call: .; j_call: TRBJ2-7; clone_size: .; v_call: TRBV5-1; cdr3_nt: TGCGCCAGCAGCCCTGGACAGACCTACGAGCAGTACTTC; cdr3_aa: CASSPGQTYEQYF
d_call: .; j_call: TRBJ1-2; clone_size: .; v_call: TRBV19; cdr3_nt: TGTGCCAGTAGTTTCTCGGGCCGCCGGGCTTTTGGCTACACCTTC; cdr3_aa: CASSFSGRRAFGYTF
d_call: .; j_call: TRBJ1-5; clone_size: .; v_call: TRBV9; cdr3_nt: TGTGCCAGCAGCGTAGGAGGTAACAATCAGCCCCAGCATTTT; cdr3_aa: CASSVGGNNQPQHF
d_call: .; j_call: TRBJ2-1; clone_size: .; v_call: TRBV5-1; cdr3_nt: TGCGCCAGCAGCTCCGGGGACTCGACCTCCTACAATGAGCAGTTCTTC; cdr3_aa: CASSSGDSTSYNEQFF
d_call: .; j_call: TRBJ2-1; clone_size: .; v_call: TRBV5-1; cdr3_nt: TGCGCCAGCAGCTTGGCAGGGTTGGTCGGCAATGAGCAGTTCTTC; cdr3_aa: CASSLAGLVGNEQFF
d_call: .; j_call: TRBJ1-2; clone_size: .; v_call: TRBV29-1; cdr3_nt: TGCAGCGTTGTTTTGGACACTTCGGGTCGTGTCTACACCTTC; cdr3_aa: CSVVLDTSGRVYTF
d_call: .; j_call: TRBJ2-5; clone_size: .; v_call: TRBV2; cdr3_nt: TGTGCCAGCGAAGGAGGGTTTTACCAAGAGACCCAGTACTTC; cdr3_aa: CASEGGFYQETQYF
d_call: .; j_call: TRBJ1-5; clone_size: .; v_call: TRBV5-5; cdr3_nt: TGTGCCAGCAGCTTCCTCGACAGTTTAAATCAGCCCCAGCATTTT; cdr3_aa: CASSFLDSLNQPQHF
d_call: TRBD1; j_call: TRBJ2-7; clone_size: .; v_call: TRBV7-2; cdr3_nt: TGTGCCAGCAGCTTCGAGACAGGGCCTTACGAGCAGTACTTC; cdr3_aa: CASSFETGPYEQYF
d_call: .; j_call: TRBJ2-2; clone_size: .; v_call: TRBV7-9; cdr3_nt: TGTGCCAGCAGCATTCGACAGGCCCGTAGCACCGGGGAGCTGTTTTTT; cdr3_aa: CASSIRQARSTGELFF
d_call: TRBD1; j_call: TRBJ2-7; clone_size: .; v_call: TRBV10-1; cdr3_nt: TGCGCCAGCAGTCCGGGACAGGGAAAGTCGGCTAGGGAGCAGTACTTC; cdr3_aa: CASSPGQGKSAREQYF
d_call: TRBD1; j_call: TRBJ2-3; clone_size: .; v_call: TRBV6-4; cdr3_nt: TGTGCCAGCAGTGACTTCCAGGGGGGCACAGATACGCAGTATTTT; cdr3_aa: CASSDFQGGTDTQYF
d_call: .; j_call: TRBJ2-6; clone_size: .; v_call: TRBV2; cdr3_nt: TGTGCCAGCAGCAAGACAGTAAGCTCTGGGGCCAACGTCCTGACTTTC; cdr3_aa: CASSKTVSSGANVLTF
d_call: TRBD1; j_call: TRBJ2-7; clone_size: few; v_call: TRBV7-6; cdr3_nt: TGTGCCAGCAGCTTAAGTGGGACAGGGACCGGGAAGCAGTACTTC; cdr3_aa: CASSLSGTGTGKQYF
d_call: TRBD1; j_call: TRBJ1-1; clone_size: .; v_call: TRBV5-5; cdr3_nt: TGTGCCAGCGACGATGGAAACAGGGGGTACACTGAAGCTTTCTTT; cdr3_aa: CASDDGNRGYTEAFF
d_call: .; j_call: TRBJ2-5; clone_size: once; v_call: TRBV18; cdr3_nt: TGTGCCAGCTCACCCGTTGAACAGACAGTGGAGACCCAGTACTTC; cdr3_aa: CASSPVEQTVETQYF
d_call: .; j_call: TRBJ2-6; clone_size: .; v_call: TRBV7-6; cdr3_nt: TGTGCCAGCAGCTTAGCATCCCACTCTGGGGCCAACGTCCTGACTTTC; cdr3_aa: CASSLASHSGANVLTF
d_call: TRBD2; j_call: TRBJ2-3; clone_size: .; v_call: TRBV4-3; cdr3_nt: TGCGCCAGCAGCCAAGTTAACGGGGGGGGAGCCACAGATACGCAGTATTTT; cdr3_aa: CASSQVNGGGATDTQYF
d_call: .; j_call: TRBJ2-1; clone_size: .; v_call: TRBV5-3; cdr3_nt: TGTGCCAGAAGCTTGGAAGGGGATGAGCAGTTCTTC; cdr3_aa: CARSLEGDEQFF
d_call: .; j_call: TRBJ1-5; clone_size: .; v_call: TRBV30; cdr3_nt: TGTGCCTGGAGTGGACAGAGCAATCAGCCCCAGCATTTT; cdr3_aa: CAWSGQSNQPQHF
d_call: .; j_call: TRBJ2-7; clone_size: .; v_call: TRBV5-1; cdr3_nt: TGCGCCAGCAGCTTCGCAGGATTTTCCTACGAGCAGTACTTC; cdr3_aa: CASSFAGFSYEQYF
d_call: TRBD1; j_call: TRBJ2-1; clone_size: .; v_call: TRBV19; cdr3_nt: TGTGCCAGTAGGGCTCAGCAGGGACAGTACAATGAGCAGTTCTTC; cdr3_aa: CASRAQQGQYNEQFF
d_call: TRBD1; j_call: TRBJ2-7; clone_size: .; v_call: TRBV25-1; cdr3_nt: TGTGCCAGCAGTCACACCGGGACAGGGAATATCTACGAGCAGTACTTC; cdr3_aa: CASSHTGTGNIYEQYF
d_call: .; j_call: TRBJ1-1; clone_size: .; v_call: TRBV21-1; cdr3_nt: TGTGCCAGCAGCTCAAGGGGTGCGGGGGGCAACGGGAACACTGAAGCTTTCTTT; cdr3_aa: CASSSRGAGGNGNTEAFF
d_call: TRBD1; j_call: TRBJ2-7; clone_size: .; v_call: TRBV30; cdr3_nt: TGTGCCTGCATACGAGACAGGGGGCATATATACGAGCAGTACTTC; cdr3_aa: CACIRDRGHIYEQYF
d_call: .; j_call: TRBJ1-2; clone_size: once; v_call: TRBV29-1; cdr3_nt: TGCAGCGTTTTCGGAGGTGATGGCTACACCTTC; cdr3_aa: CSVFGGDGYTF